The clone carrying this TCR beta chain was recorded a few times. Its antigen remains unknown. The Oncomine TCR Beta short-read assay was applied to DNA of cultured CD4+ T cells. The authors extracted genomic DNA from cultured CD4+ T cells. From the PCR reads, TCRdb called clonotypes with MiXCR, one entry per CDR3 protein. The data contain some 10,000 distinct CDR3 sequences, roughly 35% of them seen just once; the ten biggest clones take up 13% to 15%. The sample comes from a study of vaccination and CD4 T cells after COVID-19. The study's findings and limits: This study had few convalescent patients and no early post-infection samples.

Per the germline V gene, CDR1 is DFQATT and CDR2 is SNEGSKA (reference sequence). V was clipped by 6 bases and J by 4 bases, with 15 bases between them. This CDR3 contains 13 residues. Treatment of the sample: 10-day PBMC culture with coronavirus spike peptide pools or control peptides (ViraFEST assay). Researchers collected the unexposed donor's CD4+ T cells before the COVID-19 pandemic (2011-2018). ViraFEST used peptide pools to expand antigen-specific T cells before TCR sequencing. Negative selection separated CD4+ T cells from roughly 10-day cultures. The sample was CD4+ T cells from blood, cultured in vitro. This chain joins TRBV20-1 and TRBJ1-2, with D perhaps matching TRBD1 (6 bases). The receptor was derived from a human donor in good health. CDR3 amino acids: CSARPGASYGYTF. The DNA for the CDR3 is TGCAGTGCCCGTCCGGGGGCCTCCTATGGCTACACCTTC.